A selection of T cell receptor beta chains follows, all from one sample in a study of OX40 agonist ivuxolimab in advanced cancers. Profiling relied on immunoSEQ multiplex PCR, and the TCRdb table lists in-frame clones only, not all of them. The table has roughly 64,000 clones, around 87% seen once; the top ten hold 13% to 15%. Sequencing used CD4+ or CD8+ T cells sorted from blood, obtained in a trial of the OX40 agonist ivuxolimab. Receptors were obtained from an adult with an advanced solid tumor such as melanoma, head and neck, liver or kidney cancer. The CDR3 runs from the conserved cysteine through the conserved F or W. D genes are given only for firm matches. Rows give clone size only sometimes, using once, few, many, or a class for an expanded clone.

clone size,D gene,V gene,J gene,CDR3 protein,CDR3 DNA
few,.,TRBV6-4,TRBJ2-3,CASSIGQSPTDTQYF,TGTGCCAGCAGTATTGGACAGTCTCCCACAGATACGCAGTATTTT
.,.,TRBV13,TRBJ2-5,CASSPDWGKTQYF,TGTGCCAGCAGCCCCGACTGGGGAAAGACCCAGTACTTC
.,TRBD2,TRBV2,TRBJ2-1,CASRIPAGASGNYYNEQFF,TGTGCCAGCAGGATCCCAGCAGGTGCGAGCGGGAATTACTACAATGAGCAGTTCTTC
.,.,TRBV5-1,TRBJ2-7,CASSLTDSGSYEQYF,TGCGCCAGCAGCTTGACGGACTCCGGCTCCTACGAGCAGTACTTC
.,TRBD1,TRBV10-3,TRBJ2-5,CAISGTGQQETQYF,TGTGCCATCTCAGGGACAGGGCAACAAGAGACCCAGTACTTC
medium-sized,.,TRBV27,TRBJ2-7,CASSPRAGRYEQYF,TGTGCCAGCAGCCCTCGGGCGGGTCGGTACGAGCAGTACTTC
.,.,TRBV29-1,TRBJ2-5,CSVVPQRGGQETQYF,TGCAGCGTTGTACCCCAGCGAGGGGGCCAAGAGACCCAGTACTTC
.,.,TRBV27,TRBJ1-2,CASSPDGHSGYGYTF,TGTGCCAGCAGTCCGGACGGCCATTCGGGCTATGGCTACACCTTC
.,.,TRBV2,TRBJ1-3,CARTAYSGNTIYF,TGTGCCAGGACGGCATACTCTGGAAACACCATATATTTT
.,TRBD2,TRBV5-6,TRBJ2-7,CASSLSGGKDEQYF,TGTGCCAGCAGCTTAAGCGGGGGGAAGGACGAGCAGTACTTC
.,.,TRBV5-4,TRBJ2-7,CASSKGTGTYEQYF,TGTGCCAGCAGCAAGGGGACTGGTACGTACGAGCAGTACTTC
.,.,TRBV7-8,TRBJ2-6,CASSLPEGSGANVLTF,TGTGCCAGCAGCCTCCCCGAAGGATCTGGGGCCAACGTCCTGACTTTC
.,TRBD2,TRBV27,TRBJ2-5,CASSPRGGGQETQYF,TGTGCCAGCAGTCCTCGGGGCGGGGGTCAGGAGACCCAGTACTTC
.,.,TRBV10-3,TRBJ2-1,CALGGDNYNEQFF,TGTGCCCTCGGTGGGGATAATTACAATGAGCAGTTCTTC
.,.,TRBV27,TRBJ2-1,CASSLSLGNEQFF,TGTGCCAGCAGTTTATCGCTGGGAAATGAGCAGTTCTTC
.,.,TRBV5-6,TRBJ2-7,CASSLEADYRVTPYEQYF,TGTGCCAGCAGCTTGGAGGCCGATTACAGGGTGACACCCTACGAGCAGTACTTC